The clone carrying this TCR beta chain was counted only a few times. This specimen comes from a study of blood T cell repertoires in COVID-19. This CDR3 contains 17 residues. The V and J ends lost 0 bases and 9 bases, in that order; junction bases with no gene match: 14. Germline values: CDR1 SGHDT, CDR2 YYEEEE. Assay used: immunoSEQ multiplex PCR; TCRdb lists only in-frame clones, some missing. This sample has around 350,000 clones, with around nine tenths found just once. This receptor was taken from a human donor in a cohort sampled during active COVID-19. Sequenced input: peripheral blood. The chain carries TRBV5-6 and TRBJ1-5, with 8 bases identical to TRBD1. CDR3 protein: CASSLASPGTGGGPQHF. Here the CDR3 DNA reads TGTGCCAGCAGCTTGGCGTCCCCCGGGACAGGAGGTGGGCCCCAGCATTTT. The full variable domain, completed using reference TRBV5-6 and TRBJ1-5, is DAGVTQSPTHLIKTRGQQVTLRCSPKSGHDTVSWYQQALGQGPQFIFQYYEEEERQRGNFPDRFSGHQFPNYSSELNVNALLLGDSALYLCASSLASPGTGGGPQHFGDGTRLSIL.